The source of this T cell receptor (beta chain) is a study of preoperative IRX-2 immunotherapy in early breast cancer. Clones were read by immunoSEQ multiplex PCR, and TCRdb kept only the in-frame ones, dropping some. The sample holds 20,000 to 30,000 clones, about four fifths seen once. The V end was cut by 3 bases, the J end by 1 base, with 8 bases between. Per germline, CDR1 SSHAT and CDR2 FNYEAQ (reference sequence). CDR3 length: 14 amino acids. Treatment defined: preoperative locoregional IRX-2 cytokine immunotherapy. Patients received preoperative, locoregional IRX-2 cytokine immunotherapy in a phase Ib study.

The chain is built from TRBV7-7 and TRBJ2-3, with D possibly matching TRBD1 (5 bases). Specimen: lymph node tissue, collected before IRX-2 immunotherapy. The TCR sequence derives from a human donor with breast cancer. This chain's CDR3 is CASSLDIGTDTQYF. CDR3 in DNA: TGTGCCAGCAGCTTGGACATCGGCACAGATACGCAGTATTTT.